The next 11 T cell receptor beta chains were all read from a single sample in a study of blood T cell repertoires in COVID-19. Here immunoSEQ multiplex PCR was the method, and the copy in TCRdb shows in-frame clones only, minus some. The sample shows 120,000 or so clones, roughly 90% of them seen only once. Sample: peripheral blood. All receptors come from a woman of 80 years or more with acute or convalescent COVID-19.

The J gene is TRBJ1-5, the V gene TRBV19; D is ambiguous. V lost 9 bases to trimming and J lost 2 bases, with 17 bases between them. In germline, CDR1 is LNHDA, CDR2 SQIVND (reference sequence). The CDR3 length is 15 residues. CDR3 coding DNA: TGTGCCAGCGTCTTTGGTGGCAACGGCAATCAGCCCCAGCATTTT. As protein: CASVFGGNGNQPQHF.

V and J are TRBV18 and TRBJ1-2; 7 bases agree with TRBD1. The germline CDR1 and CDR2 sequences are KGHSH and LQKENI. V was clipped by 2 bases and J by 6 bases; unmatched bases: 3. This CDR3 spans 13 amino acids. Written as DNA, the CDR3 is TGTGCCAGCTCACCAAGACAGGGCGATGGCTACACCTTC. It is translated as CASSPRQGDGYTF.

The chain links TRBV6-2 or TRBV6-3 to TRBJ1-3, with D possibly being TRBD1 (6 bases). Germline V lookup: CDR1 MNHEY, CDR2 SVGEGT. Trimming cost V 5 bases and J 0 bases, with 14 bases left between them. The CDR3 consists of 16 residues. Written as DNA, the CDR3 is TGTGCCAGCAGTACCTATGGACAGCCCTCTGGAAACACCATATATTTT. Its translation is CASSTYGQPSGNTIYF.

The V call is TRBV5-1, the J call TRBJ1-6; 7 nucleotides align to TRBD1. The trim removed 0 bases at V and 2 bases at J, leaving 2 bases unmatched. This CDR3 region has 16 residues. Germline CDR1 reads SGHRS; CDR2 reads YFSETQ. The chain's CDR3 is CASSLEQGPYNSPLHF. The CDR3 bases are TGCGCCAGCAGCTTGGAACAGGGGCCCTATAATTCACCCCTCCACTTT. The variable domain in full, completed from reference TRBV5-1 and TRBJ1-6, reads KAGVTQTPRYLIKTRGQQVTLSCSPISGHRSVSWYQQTPGQGLQFLFEYFSETQRNKGNFPGRFSGRQFSNSRSEMNVSTLELGDSALYLCASSLEQGPYNSPLHFGNGTRLTVT.

This clone appeared once. The CDR3: CASSIAGQRTDTQYF. The CDR3 nucleotides read TGTGCCAGTAGTATTGCAGGACAGCGCACAGATACGCAGTATTTT. This chain links TRBV19 with TRBJ2-3; maybe TRBD1 (6 bases). Germline CDR1 is LNHDA and CDR2 is SQIVND (reference sequence). The CDR3 has 15 residues. V was trimmed by 3 bases and J by 1 base, leaving 11 bases between them.

This chain links TRBV7-8 with TRBJ1-2, with TRBD1 as a possible D gene (6 bases). This CDR3 is 13 amino acids long. Germline CDR1 reads SGHVS; CDR2 reads FQNEAQ. V was shortened by 5 bases and J by 7 bases, with 14 bases between the two germline ends. The CDR3 region has the DNA TGTGCCAGCAGCCCTACAGGGTTAGGTGGCTACACCTTC. It specifies CASSPTGLGGYTF.

This chain connects TRBV12-3 or TRBV12-4 to TRBJ2-3; the match to TRBD2 covers 14 bases. The CDR3 spans 13 residues. The V and J ends lost 8 bases and 6 bases, in that order; junction bases with no gene match: 1. The CDR3 DNA follows: TGTGCCAGCGGACTAGCGGGGGGTGATACGCAGTATTTT. Encoded protein: CASGLAGGDTQYF.

This sequence joins TRBV5-1 and TRBJ2-5; a weak D match, TRBD2 (6 bases). CDR1 is SGHRS and CDR2 is YFSETQ in the germline V gene. Trimming shortened V by 7 bases and J by 0 bases, and 13 bases separated the two germline ends. This CDR3 has 14 amino acids. In DNA form, the CDR3 reads TGCGCCAGCTCCAGGGAGGCAAACCAAGAGACCCAGTACTTC. The encoded protein is CASSREANQETQYF.

CDR3 loop: CASSTWSGEKLFF. The CDR3 DNA follows: TGTGCCAGCAGTACCTGGAGCGGGGAAAAACTGTTTTTT. This chain links TRBV7-9 with TRBJ1-4; the D is unclear. This CDR3 has 13 residues. With 6 bases removed from V and 8 bases from J, the gap between germline ends came to 13 bases. The germline V gene has CDR1 SEHNR and CDR2 FQNEAQ (reference sequence).

In this sample, this clone turned up once. The genes are TRBV28 and TRBJ2-5; 7 nucleotides align to TRBD2. V trimming: 3 bases; J trimming: 4 bases; junction bases outside the gene matches: 8. Germline V gene lookup returns CDR1 MDHEN and CDR2 SYDVKM. This CDR3 is built from 15 residues. The CDR3 DNA is TGTGCCAGCAGTTTCAGGAGCGGGATACGAGAGACCCAGTACTTC. Translating gives CASSFRSGIRETQYF.

V and J are TRBV28 and TRBJ2-3; 7 nucleotides match TRBD2. CDR3 length: 15 amino acids. Germline assignment: CDR1 MDHEN and CDR2 SYDVKM. Trimming removed 8 bases from V and 5 bases from J; junction bases left unmatched: 13. CDR3 coding DNA: TGTGCCAGCTCGATCCAAGGCGGGAGTGGAGATACGCAGTATTTT. Its protein product is CASSIQGGSGDTQYF.